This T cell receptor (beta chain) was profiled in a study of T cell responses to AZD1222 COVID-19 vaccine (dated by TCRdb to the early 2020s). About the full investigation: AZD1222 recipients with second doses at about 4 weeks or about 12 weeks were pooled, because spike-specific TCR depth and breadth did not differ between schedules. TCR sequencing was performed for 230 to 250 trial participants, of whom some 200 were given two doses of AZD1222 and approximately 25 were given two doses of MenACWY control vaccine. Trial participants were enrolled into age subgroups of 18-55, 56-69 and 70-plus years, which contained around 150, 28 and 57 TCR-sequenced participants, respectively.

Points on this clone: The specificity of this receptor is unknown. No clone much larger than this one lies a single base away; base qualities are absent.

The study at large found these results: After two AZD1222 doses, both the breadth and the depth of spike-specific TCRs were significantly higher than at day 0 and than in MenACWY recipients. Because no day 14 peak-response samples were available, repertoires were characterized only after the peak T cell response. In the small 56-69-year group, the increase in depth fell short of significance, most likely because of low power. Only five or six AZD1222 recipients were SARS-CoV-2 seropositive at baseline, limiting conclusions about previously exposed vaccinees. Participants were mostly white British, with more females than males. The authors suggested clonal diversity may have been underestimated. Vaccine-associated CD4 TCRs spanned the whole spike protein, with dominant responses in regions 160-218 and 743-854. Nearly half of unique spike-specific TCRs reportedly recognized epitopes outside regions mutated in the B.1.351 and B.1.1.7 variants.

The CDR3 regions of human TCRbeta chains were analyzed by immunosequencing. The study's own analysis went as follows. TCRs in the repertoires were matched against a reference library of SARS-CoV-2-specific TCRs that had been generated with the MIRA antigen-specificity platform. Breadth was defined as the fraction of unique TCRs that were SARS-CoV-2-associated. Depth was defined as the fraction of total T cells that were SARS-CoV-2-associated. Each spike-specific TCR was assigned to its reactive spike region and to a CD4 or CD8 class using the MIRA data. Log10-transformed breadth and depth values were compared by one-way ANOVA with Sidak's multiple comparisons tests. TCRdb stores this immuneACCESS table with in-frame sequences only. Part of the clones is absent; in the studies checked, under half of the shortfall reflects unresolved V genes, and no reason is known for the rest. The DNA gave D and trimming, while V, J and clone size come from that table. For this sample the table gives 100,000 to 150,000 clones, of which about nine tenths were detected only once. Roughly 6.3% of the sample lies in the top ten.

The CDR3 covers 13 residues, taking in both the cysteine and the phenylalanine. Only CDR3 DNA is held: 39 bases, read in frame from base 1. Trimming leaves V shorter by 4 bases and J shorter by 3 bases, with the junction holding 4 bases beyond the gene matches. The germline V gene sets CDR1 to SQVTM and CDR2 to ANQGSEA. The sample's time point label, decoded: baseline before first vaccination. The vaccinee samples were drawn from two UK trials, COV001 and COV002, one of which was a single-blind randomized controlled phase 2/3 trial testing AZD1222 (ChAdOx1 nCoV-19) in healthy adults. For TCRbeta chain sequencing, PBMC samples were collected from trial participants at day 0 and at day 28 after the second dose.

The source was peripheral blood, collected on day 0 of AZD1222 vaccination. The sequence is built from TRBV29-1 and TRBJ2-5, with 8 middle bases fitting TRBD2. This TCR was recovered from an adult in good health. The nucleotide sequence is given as TGCAGCGTTGTGGCGGGGGGAAAAGAGACCCAGTACTTC. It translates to CSVVAGGKETQYF.